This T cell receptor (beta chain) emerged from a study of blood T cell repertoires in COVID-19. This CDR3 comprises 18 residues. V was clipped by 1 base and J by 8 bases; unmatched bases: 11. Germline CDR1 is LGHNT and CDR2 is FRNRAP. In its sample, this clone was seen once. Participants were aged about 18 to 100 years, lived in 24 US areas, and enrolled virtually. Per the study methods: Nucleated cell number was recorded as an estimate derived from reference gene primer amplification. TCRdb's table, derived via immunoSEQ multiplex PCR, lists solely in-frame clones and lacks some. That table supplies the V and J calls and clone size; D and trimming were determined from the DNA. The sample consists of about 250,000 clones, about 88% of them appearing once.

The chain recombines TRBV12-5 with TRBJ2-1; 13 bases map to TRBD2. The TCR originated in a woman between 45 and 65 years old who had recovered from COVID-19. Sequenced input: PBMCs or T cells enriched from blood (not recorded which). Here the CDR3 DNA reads TGTGCTAGTGGTTTGGGAAGACTAGCGGGAGGTTTTAGGGATGAGCAGTTCTTC. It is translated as CASGLGRLAGGFRDEQFF.